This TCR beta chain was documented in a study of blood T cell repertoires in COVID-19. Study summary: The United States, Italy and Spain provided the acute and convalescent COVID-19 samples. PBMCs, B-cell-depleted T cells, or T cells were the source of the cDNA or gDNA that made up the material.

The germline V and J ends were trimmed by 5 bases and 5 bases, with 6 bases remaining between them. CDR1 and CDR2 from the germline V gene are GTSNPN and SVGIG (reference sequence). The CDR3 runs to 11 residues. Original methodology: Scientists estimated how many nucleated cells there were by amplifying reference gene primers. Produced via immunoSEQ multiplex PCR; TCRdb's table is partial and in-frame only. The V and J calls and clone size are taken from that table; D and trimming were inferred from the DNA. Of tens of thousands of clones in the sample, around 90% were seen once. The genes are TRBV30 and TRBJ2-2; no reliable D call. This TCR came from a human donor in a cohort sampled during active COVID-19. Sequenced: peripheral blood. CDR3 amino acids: CAWYRTGELFF. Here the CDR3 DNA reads TGTGCCTGGTATAGAACCGGGGAGCTGTTTTTT.